This TCR beta chain was found in a study of shared clonotypes between healthy human individuals. Study-level points and caveats: Lower generation probabilities were found for non-shared clonotypes than for those shared by all four donors. Clonotype sharing across a few donors was observed for around 4.8% of naive CD4 clonotypes. An effect of sequencing depth on clonotype sharing among donors was expected.

Produced via immunoSEQ multiplex PCR; TCRdb's table is partial and in-frame only. There are approximately 350,000 clones in the sample; around 72% occur only once, and about 9.3% lies in the top ten. About this clone itself: Its antigen is currently unknown.

V shed 4 bases and J shed 8 bases, with 18 bases lying between them. Per germline, CDR1 SGHNT and CDR2 YYREEE (reference sequence). The CDR3 is 14 amino acids. This TCR was recovered from a man aged 30 to 45 in good health. The chain combines TRBV5-4 with TRBJ1-2; a weak D match, TRBD1 (5 bases). The sample comprised memory CD4+ T cells sorted from blood. The subset: CD45RA-negative fraction. This CDR3 reads CASSPDIAGRGYTF. The DNA of the CDR3 is TGTGCCAGCAGCCCCGATATAGCAGGGCGAGGCTACACCTTC. Looking up the rest from reference TRBV5-4 and TRBJ1-2 gives the full variable domain: ETGVTQSPTHLIKTRGQQVTLRCSSQSGHNTVSWYQQALGQGPQFIFQYYREEENGRGNFPPRFSGLQFPNYSSELNVNALELDDSALYLCASSPDIAGRGYTFGSGTRLTVV.